This TCR beta chain emerged from a study of identical twins. Points from the study as a whole: Fewer insertions were carried by abundant cord blood beta clonotypes, but none was seen in memory repertoires.

TCRdb analysed the 5' RACE reads with MiXCR anew, one entry per CDR3 protein. Among 1.5 million to 2 million distinct CDR3 sequences, around 29% were seen once, and the ten largest hold around 0.3%. The CDR3 covers 11 residues. The germline V gene has CDR1 SQVTM and CDR2 ANQGSEA. Between the trimmed V and J ends, which lost 5 bases and 4 bases, there was a span of 9 bases. The table lists this clonotype with many counts. The target antigen is unknown. The specimen was cord blood. The clonotype originates from a newborn girl in good health. The V call is TRBV29-1, the J call TRBJ2-7, with no clear D. DNA for the CDR3: TGCAGCGTTACAGAGCTATACGAGCAGTACTTC. Its protein product is CSVTELYEQYF.